One T cell receptor beta chain is described in this entry. This sample is drawn from a study of blood T cell repertoires in COVID-19. Living in about two dozen US areas, the participants were between roughly 18 and 89 years of age. Assignments of participants to cohorts depended upon their own reported clinical history. The study counted Cohort 3 donors as recovered given two negative PCRs, clearance, or symptom resolution. Assay used: immunoSEQ multiplex PCR; TCRdb lists only in-frame clones, some missing. The table records approximately 230,000 clones, approximately 90% of them present only once. This receptor was obtained from a woman younger than 30 who had recovered from COVID-19. Material: PBMCs or T cells enriched from blood (not recorded which).

The CDR3 coding sequence is TGTGCCAGCAGCCATGGACAGAAAGAGGCTACCCCAAAGACCCAGTACTTC. The encoded protein is CASSHGQKEATPKTQYF. V and J are TRBV9 and TRBJ2-5; D may be TRBD1 (6 bases). The germline gives CDR1 SGDLS, CDR2 YYNGEE. CDR3 length equals 17 residues. V was pared by 4 bases and J by 6 bases, with 25 bases between.